Presented here are 15 T cell receptor beta chains from one specimen sequenced in a study of cytomegalovirus exposure and HLA in healthy donors. Primers for the PCR totalled 60 Vbeta and 13 Jbeta. The data were produced by immunoSEQ multiplex PCR, yet TCRdb's version contains in-frame clones alone and is incomplete. The data contain approximately 180,000 clones, roughly four fifths of them seen just once; the ten biggest clones take up more than 1.5%. Sequencing used PBMCs. Every receptor here comes from a man aged 18 to 29 in good health and CMV-seronegative.

The chain employs TRBV28 and TRBJ2-7; perhaps TRBD1 as D (6 bases). The length of the CDR3 is 14 residues. Germline V lookup: CDR1 MDHEN, CDR2 SYDVKM. V was pared by 6 bases and J by 3 bases, with 15 bases between. The CDR3 loop is CASRLRGNYYEQYF. In DNA form, the CDR3 reads TGTGCCAGCAGACTCAGGGGAAACTACTACGAGCAGTACTTC.

The chain recombines TRBV18 with TRBJ2-6; D gene uncertain. The germline V gene has CDR1 KGHSH and CDR2 LQKENI. V was pared by 6 bases and J by 3 bases, with 9 bases between. The CDR3 totals 14 residues. This chain's CDR3 is CASSRSGGANVLTF. The CDR3 DNA sequence: TGTGCCAGCTCCCGGAGTGGTGGGGCCAACGTCCTGACTTTC. The whole variable domain, filled in from reference TRBV18 and TRBJ2-6, reads NAGVMQNPRHLVRRRGQEARLRCSPMKGHSHVYWYRQLPEEGLKFMVYLQKENIIDESGMPKERFSAEFPKEGPSILRIQQVVRGDSAAYFCASSRSGGANVLTFGAGSRLTVL.

This chain links TRBV7-2 with TRBJ2-7; 8 positions match TRBD2. V trimming: 3 bases; J trimming: 4 bases; junction bases outside the gene matches: 5. Germline V gives CDR1 SGHTA, CDR2 FQGNSA. The CDR3 loop spans 14 amino acids. The CDR3 nucleotides read TGTGCCAGCAGCTTCTCGGGAGGGCCATACGAGCAGTACTTC. Translated: CASSFSGGPYEQYF.

The chain combines TRBV7-2 with TRBJ2-3, with TRBD1 matching over 10 bases. After removal of 5 bases from V and 4 bases from J, the junction contained 6 bases not matched to a gene. The length of the CDR3 is 15 residues. Germline V gene data show CDR1 as SGHTA and CDR2 as FQGNSA. CDR3 DNA: TGTGCCAGCAGCCCAATGGGGACAGGGGCAGATACGCAGTATTTT. Its translation: CASSPMGTGADTQYF.

The chain uses TRBV7-6 and TRBJ2-5; 15 positions agree with TRBD2. The J call may be incorrect, as the DNA end agrees better with TRBJ2-7. The CDR3 runs to 15 residues. CDR1 and CDR2 from the germline V gene are SGHVS and FNYEAQ. Written as DNA, the CDR3 is TGTGCCAGCAGCTCCGGACTAGCGGGAGGGGGCGAGCAGTACTTC. Translating it yields CASSSGLAGGGEQYF.

The chain has TRBV10-1 and TRBJ1-2; D may be TRBD1 (5 bases). V gave up 7 bases and J gave up 4 bases, with 28 bases separating them. The germline V gene has CDR1 WNHNN and CDR2 SYGVQD (reference sequence). The CDR3 contains 18 residues. CDR3: CASTEGAWDKDPIYGYTF. CDR3 DNA sequence: TGCGCCAGCACCGAAGGGGCGTGGGATAAAGACCCTATCTATGGCTACACCTTC.

The chain recombines TRBV19 with TRBJ2-3; 7 positions agree with TRBD1. The germline V gene has CDR1 LNHDA and CDR2 SQIVND (reference sequence). This CDR3 has 14 amino acids. After removal of 10 bases from V and 7 bases from J, the junction contained 14 bases not matched to a gene. The CDR3: CATTAQKGQYTQYF. In nucleotides, the CDR3 is TGTGCCACTACCGCCCAGAAGGGACAGTATACGCAGTATTTT.

V usage is TRBV27 and J usage is TRBJ2-5; no firm D call. The germline V gene has CDR1 MNHEY and CDR2 SMNVEV (reference sequence). Trimming shortened V by 5 bases and J by 5 bases, and 12 bases separated the two germline ends. The CDR3 contains 13 residues. Written as DNA, the CDR3 is TGTGCCAGCAGTCTAACCATCCGGGAGACCCAGTACTTC. It encodes CASSLTIRETQYF.

The chain carries TRBV6-5 and TRBJ2-3; 12 nucleotides agree with TRBD2. The CDR3 totals 16 residues. Looked up from germline, CDR1 is MNHEY and CDR2 is SVGAGI. J gave up 3 bases and V 0 bases, and 1 base lay outside the gene matches. The CDR3 loop is CASSYSLAGGTDTQYF. The CDR3 coding sequence is TGTGCCAGCAGTTACTCTCTAGCGGGGGGGACAGATACGCAGTATTTT.

The rearrangement links TRBV5-4 to TRBJ2-5; 11 nucleotides align to TRBD2. This CDR3 is built from 15 residues. V gave up 2 bases and J gave up 4 bases; unmatched junction bases: 4. Germline V gene data show CDR1 as SGHNT and CDR2 as YYREEE (reference sequence). CDR3 nucleotide sequence: TGTGCCAGCAGCTTTCTTAGCGGGGGGGCAGAGACCCAGTACTTC. This sequence encodes CASSFLSGGAETQYF.

This chain links TRBV18 with TRBJ1-3; the D gene is possibly TRBD1 (5 bases). This CDR3 contains 16 residues. V was shortened by 0 bases and J by 2 bases, with 11 bases between the two germline ends. Germline-derived CDR1 and CDR2 are KGHSH and LQKENI. CDR3: CASSPPRAGTGNTIYF. Written as DNA, the CDR3 is TGTGCCAGCTCACCACCTAGGGCAGGGACTGGAAACACCATATATTTT.

The chain couples TRBV27 to TRBJ1-6; TRBD1 matches 7 bases. Per germline, CDR1 MNHEY and CDR2 SMNVEV (reference sequence). The CDR3 has 15 residues. V was pared by 0 bases and J by 9 bases, with 5 bases of the junction left unmatched. CDR3 in amino acids: CASSLSDRVSSPLHF. DNA for the CDR3: TGTGCCAGCAGTTTATCCGACAGGGTTAGTTCACCCCTCCACTTT.

The chain combines TRBV27 with TRBJ1-5, with 12 bases matching TRBD1. Per the germline V gene, CDR1 is MNHEY and CDR2 is SMNVEV (reference sequence). The CDR3 contains 13 residues. V was pared by 11 bases and J by 6 bases, with 5 bases of the junction left unmatched. The CDR3 region has the DNA TGTGCCGTGGGGACAGGGGGCCCTCAGCCCCAGCATTTT. Its protein product is CAVGTGGPQPQHF.

V is TRBV9 and J is TRBJ2-7; 9 nucleotides align to TRBD2. The V gene end was trimmed by 7 bases and the J gene end by 4 bases; junction bases not matched to a gene: 12. The CDR3 covers 15 residues. Germline values: CDR1 SGDLS, CDR2 YYNGEE. CDR3: CASGRHSGSVYEQYF. The CDR3 bases are TGTGCCAGCGGCAGACATAGCGGGAGTGTGTACGAGCAGTACTTC.

The V and J genes are TRBV6-5 and TRBJ2-2, with D perhaps matching TRBD2 (6 bases). The V end lost 6 bases, the J end lost 1 base, and 12 bases lay between the germline ends. CDR1 and CDR2 (germline): MNHEY, SVGAGI. The CDR3 totals 15 residues. CDR3 region: CASSSGLKNTGELFF. The CDR3, as DNA: TGTGCCAGCAGCTCGGGACTTAAGAACACCGGGGAGCTGTTTTTT.